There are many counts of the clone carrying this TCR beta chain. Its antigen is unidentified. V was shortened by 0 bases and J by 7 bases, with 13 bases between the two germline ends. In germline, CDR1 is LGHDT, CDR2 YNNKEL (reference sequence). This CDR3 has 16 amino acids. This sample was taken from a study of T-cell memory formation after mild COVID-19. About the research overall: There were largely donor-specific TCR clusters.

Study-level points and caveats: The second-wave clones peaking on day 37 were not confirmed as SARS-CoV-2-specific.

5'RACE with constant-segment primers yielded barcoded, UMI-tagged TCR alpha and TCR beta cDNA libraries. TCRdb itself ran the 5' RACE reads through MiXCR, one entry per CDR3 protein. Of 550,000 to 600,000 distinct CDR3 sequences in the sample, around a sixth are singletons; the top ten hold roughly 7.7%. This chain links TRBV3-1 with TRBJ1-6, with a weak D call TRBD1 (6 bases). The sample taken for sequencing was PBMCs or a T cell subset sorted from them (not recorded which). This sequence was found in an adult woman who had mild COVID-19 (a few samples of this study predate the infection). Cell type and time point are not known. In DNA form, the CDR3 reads TGTGCCAGCAGCCAAGAGGGTACAGGGTGGAATTCACCCCTCCACTTT. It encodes CASSQEGTGWNSPLHF.